This T cell receptor beta chain came from a study of T cell changes during pregnancy in multiple sclerosis. J gave up 6 bases and V 5 bases, and 10 bases lay outside the gene matches. The germline V gene has CDR1 SEHNR and CDR2 FQNEAQ (reference sequence). The CDR3 contains 14 residues. Some clones are missing from TCRdb's copy, which holds only in-frame ones; the method was immunoSEQ multiplex PCR. The sample shows approximately 96,000 clones, 92% of them seen only once. This receptor was taken from a female donor in good health, enrolled as a control in a pregnancy study. The chain employs TRBV7-9 and TRBJ2-7, with 7 nucleotides matching TRBD1. This specimen was peripheral blood, taken after pregnancy. The CDR3 sequence is CASSRDGTVREQYF. For the CDR3, the DNA is TGTGCCAGCAGCCGAGATGGGACAGTCCGCGAGCAGTACTTC.